This T cell receptor (beta chain) was found in a study of Tregs in tolerant kidney transplant recipients. Study-wide results and caveats: Validation in larger populations is needed because few patients were studied. Expanding Tregs on activated donor B cells appeared to best identify donor-specific TCRbeta clones.

Sequenced by immunoSEQ multiplex PCR; TCRdb stores in-frame clones only, minus some. This repertoire shows 50,000 to 85,000 clones, roughly 92% found once; its top ten account for approximately 11%. Concerning this clone: The antigen remains unidentified.

The CDR3 runs to 16 residues. Trimming left V 1 base short and J 5 bases short, with 18 bases between. CDR1 and CDR2 (germline): SGHNT, YYREEE (reference sequence). The sequence came from a human donor who received a combined kidney and bone marrow transplant. The sequenced sample was CD8+ T cells from blood, obtained before the transplant. The chain carries TRBV5-4 and TRBJ2-5; a possible D gene is TRBD1 (5 bases). Here the CDR3 DNA reads TGTGCCAGCAGCTTGTGGGGCGCCCAGGCGCGGGAGACCCAGTACTTC. Translated, it gives CASSLWGAQARETQYF.